This entry lists 18 T cell receptor beta chains sequenced from one sample in a study of T cell changes during pregnancy in multiple sclerosis. Assay: immunoSEQ multiplex PCR; the TCRdb copy retains only in-frame clones and omits some. The data hold 100,000 to 140,000 clones, with about 90% observed a single time. The sample consisted of peripheral blood, taken in the third trimester of pregnancy. All receptors derive from a female donor in good health, enrolled as a control in a pregnancy study.

This chain joins TRBV7-9 and TRBJ1-2, with a weak D call TRBD1 (5 bases). The CDR3 sequence is 14 residues long. Germline V gene data show CDR1 as SEHNR and CDR2 as FQNEAQ (reference sequence). Trimming cost V 5 bases and J 3 bases, with 13 bases left between them. Here the CDR3 DNA reads TGTGCCAGCAGCCCTCCGACAGCCTACTATGGCTACACCTTC. Translation gives CASSPPTAYYGYTF.

This chain joins TRBV19 and TRBJ2-3, with unresolved D. The germline CDR1 and CDR2 sequences are LNHDA and SQIVND (reference sequence). V lost 9 bases to trimming and J lost 0 bases, with 10 bases between them. There are 13 residues in the CDR3. CDR3 amino acids: CASTVRSTDTQYF. CDR3 nucleotide sequence: TGTGCCAGCACGGTGCGTAGCACAGATACGCAGTATTTT.

J is TRBJ2-5 and V is TRBV11-3, with D possibly TRBD2 on 6 matching bases. The CDR3 has 16 amino acids. Per germline, CDR1 SGHNT and CDR2 YENEEA. Trimming took 1 base from V and 2 from J, leaving 14 bases between them. CDR3 loop: CASSLGGGQGQETQYF. The CDR3 region has the DNA TGTGCCAGCAGCTTAGGCGGAGGGCAGGGTCAAGAGACCCAGTACTTC.

This clone was seen just once. The rearrangement joins TRBV6-5 to TRBJ1-3; no definite D call. Trimming left V 6 bases short and J 9 bases short, with 15 bases between. The CDR3 is 13 amino acids. CDR1 is MNHEY, CDR2 SVGAGI, per germline. CDR3 amino acids: CASSPPAVGTIYF. CDR3 coding DNA: TGTGCCAGCAGCCCCCCCGCCGTCGGCACCATATATTTT.

J is TRBJ1-5 and V is TRBV19, with 7 bases fitting TRBD1. Germline V gene data show CDR1 as LNHDA and CDR2 as SQIVND (reference sequence). This CDR3 contains 16 residues. After removal of 9 bases from V and 4 bases from J, the junction contained 15 bases not matched to a gene. Here the CDR3 reads CASRKYTGQHNQPQHF. As DNA, the CDR3 is TGTGCCAGCCGAAAGTATACGGGACAGCATAATCAGCCCCAGCATTTT.

The chain recombines TRBV27 with TRBJ2-7, with a weak D call TRBD1 (6 bases). Germline loops: CDR1 MNHEY, CDR2 SMNVEV (reference sequence). CDR3 length equals 13 residues. Trimming left V 5 bases short and J 4 bases short, with 12 bases between. The CDR3 nucleotides are TGTGCCAGCAGTCTAATACAGGGATACGAGCAGTACTTC. This encodes CASSLIQGYEQYF.

The chain carries TRBV18 and TRBJ1-2; 8 bases fit TRBD1. V lost 0 bases and J lost 8; bases outside the gene matches: 14. Looked up from germline, CDR1 is KGHSH and CDR2 is LQKENI. The CDR3 sequence is 17 residues long. CDR3 coding DNA: TGTGCCAGCTCACCACCCCCCCCAGGGGGCATATTCTACGGCTACACCTTC. Translation gives CASSPPPPGGIFYGYTF.

The chain employs TRBV4-3 and TRBJ2-7, with a weak D call TRBD1 (6 bases). Germline CDR1 reads LGHNA; CDR2 reads YSLEER. V lost 1 base and J lost 4, with 14 bases in between. The CDR3 spans 15 residues. This CDR3 reads CASSQVGRGTYEQYF. CDR3 in DNA: TGCGCCAGCAGCCAAGTGGGTAGGGGGACGTACGAGCAGTACTTC.

The chain has TRBV6-1 and TRBJ1-2; 8 bases are a match to TRBD1. Losses at the gene ends were 2 bases for V and 8 bases for J; bases not matched to a gene: 7. CDR3 length equals 14 residues. Germline V gene data show CDR1 as MNHNS and CDR2 as SASEGT. In DNA, the CDR3 is TGTGCCAGCAGTGAAACCTTGACAGGGGTCGGCTACACCTTC. It translates to CASSETLTGVGYTF.

The chain recombines TRBV10-3 with TRBJ2-7; D gene uncertain. Germline V lookup: CDR1 ENHRY, CDR2 SYGVKD. CDR3 size: 14 residues. Trimming stripped 0 bases from V and 1 base from J, with 7 bases between. The CDR3 nucleotides are TGTGCCATCAGTGAGTCTGGCAGATCCTACGAGCAGTACTTC. As protein: CAISESGRSYEQYF.

This clone was picked up a small number of times. The J gene is TRBJ2-7, the V gene TRBV11-2; D might be TRBD1 (5 bases). Germline values: CDR1 SGHAT, CDR2 FQNNGV. The CDR3 extends over 15 amino acids. The V gene lost 1 base and the J gene lost 2 bases, with 12 bases spanning the gap. As DNA, the CDR3 is TGTGCCAGCAGCTTAGGAGGACACCCTACCTACGAGCAGTACTTC. Its protein is CASSLGGHPTYEQYF.

CDR3 sequence (DNA): TGTGCCAGCTCACCAGGGGACATCTCTGGAAACACCATATATTTT. Translated, it gives CASSPGDISGNTIYF. The V and J genes are TRBV18 and TRBJ1-3; D is possibly TRBD1 (6 bases). This CDR3 contains 15 residues. V lost 2 bases, J lost 0 bases, and 8 bases lay in between. Germline V gene lookup returns CDR1 KGHSH and CDR2 LQKENI. The full variable domain, in which reference TRBV18 and TRBJ1-3 provide the parts outside the CDR3, is NAGVMQNPRHLVRRRGQEARLRCSPMKGHSHVYWYRQLPEEGLKFMVYLQKENIIDESGMPKERFSAEFPKEGPSILRIQQVVRGDSAAYFCASSPGDISGNTIYFGEGSWLTVV.

V and J are TRBV10-3 and TRBJ2-1; D gene uncertain. Trimming cost V 4 bases and J 0 bases, with 10 bases left between them. CDR3 size: 15 residues. Per germline, CDR1 ENHRY and CDR2 SYGVKD. The CDR3: CAISAQPSSYNEQFF. The CDR3 nucleotides read TGTGCCATCAGTGCACAACCCAGCTCCTACAATGAGCAGTTCTTC.

The chain has TRBV6-5 and TRBJ1-1; tentative D call: TRBD1 (5 bases). The CDR3 is 13 residues long. CDR1 is MNHEY and CDR2 is SVGAGI in the germline V gene. V lost 5 bases, J lost 4 bases, and 11 bases lay in between. The CDR3, as DNA: TGTGCCAGCAGTGAGGGGAGGACCACTGAAGCTTTCTTT. Translated, it gives CASSEGRTTEAFF.

V is TRBV29-1 and J is TRBJ1-1, with 9 bases that match TRBD1. V gave up 6 bases and J gave up 1 base; unmatched junction bases: 3. Germline loops: CDR1 SQVTM, CDR2 ANQGSEA. CDR3 size: 13 residues. The CDR3 is CSVQTGGNTEAFF. The DNA for the CDR3 is TGCAGCGTACAGACAGGGGGGAACACTGAAGCTTTCTTT.

This clone was seen only once. The genes are TRBV30 and TRBJ2-5, with 11 bases fitting TRBD1. The germline V gene encodes CDR1 GTSNPN and CDR2 SVGIG (reference sequence). This CDR3 has 14 amino acids. The V gene end was trimmed by 8 bases and the J gene end by 1 base; junction bases not matched to a gene: 6. CDR3 bases: TGTGCCGCCGGACAGGGGGCTTTCCAAGAGACCCAGTACTTC. Its protein product is CAAGQGAFQETQYF.

This chain joins TRBV5-1 and TRBJ2-3; D is possibly TRBD2 (5 bases). The CDR3 has 16 amino acids. Germline V gene lookup returns CDR1 SGHRS and CDR2 YFSETQ. V shed 0 bases and J shed 2 bases, with 13 bases lying between them. The CDR3, as DNA: TGCGCCAGCAGCTTGGGCCAGCGGATTTCCACAGATACGCAGTATTTT. Amino acid sequence: CASSLGQRISTDTQYF.

The chain carries TRBV18 and TRBJ1-1, with 8 bases that match TRBD1. Trimming took 3 bases from V and 4 from J; bases not matched to a gene: 4. Looked up from germline, CDR1 is KGHSH and CDR2 is LQKENI. The CDR3 has 14 amino acids. This CDR3 is CASSPFTGGTEAFF. The CDR3 DNA sequence: TGTGCCAGCTCACCTTTCACAGGGGGCACTGAAGCTTTCTTT. Combining the CDR3 with reference TRBV18 and TRBJ1-1 gives the whole variable domain NAGVMQNPRHLVRRRGQEARLRCSPMKGHSHVYWYRQLPEEGLKFMVYLQKENIIDESGMPKERFSAEFPKEGPSILRIQQVVRGDSAAYFCASSPFTGGTEAFFGQGTRLTVV.